Below, 10 T cell receptor beta chains from the same sample are listed, as sequenced in a study of OX40 agonist ivuxolimab in advanced cancers. Clones were sequenced by immunoSEQ multiplex PCR, and TCRdb holds only the in-frame ones, with some missing. The sample records about 83,000 clones, around 84% being singletons. This material consisted of CD4+ or CD8+ T cells sorted from blood, taken in a trial of the OX40 agonist ivuxolimab. These TCRs come from an adult with an advanced solid tumor such as melanoma, head and neck, liver or kidney cancer.

The chain joins TRBV4-2 to TRBJ2-1, with a weak D call TRBD2 (6 bases). The CDR3 runs to 13 residues. Looked up from germline, CDR1 is LGHNA and CDR2 is YNFKEQ. V gave up 1 base and J gave up 7 bases, with 8 bases separating them. The CDR3 DNA reads TGTGCCAGCAGCCAAGGTCGGGGGAATGAGCAGTTCTTC. Translation: CASSQGRGNEQFF.

The genes are TRBV2 and TRBJ2-4; 9 positions agree with TRBD1. The CDR3 has 17 amino acids. V was pared by 5 bases and J by 1 base, with 9 bases of the junction left unmatched. Germline-derived CDR1 and CDR2 are SNHLY and FYNNEI. The chain's CDR3 is CASSYSGTGSAKNIQYF. The CDR3 nucleotides read TGTGCCAGCAGTTACTCCGGGACAGGGTCGGCCAAAAACATTCAGTACTTC.

This rearrangement joins TRBV6-5 to TRBJ2-5, with a weak D call TRBD1 (5 bases). Germline assignment: CDR1 MNHEY and CDR2 SVGAGI. The CDR3 has 16 amino acids. Trimming pared 4 bases from V and 1 base from J, leaving 16 bases between. The CDR3 reads CASSSPGYRTQETQYF. CDR3 sequence (DNA): TGTGCCAGCAGTTCTCCAGGGTACAGAACCCAAGAGACCCAGTACTTC.

The chain is built from TRBV5-1 and TRBJ1-5; a possible D gene is TRBD1 (6 bases). V lost 5 bases, J lost 0 bases, and 12 bases lay in between. The CDR3 runs to 15 residues. Per the germline V gene, CDR1 is SGHRS and CDR2 is YFSETQ. In nucleotides, the CDR3 is TGCGCCAGCAGTCTAGGGGGATATAGCAATCAGCCCCAGCATTTT. This translates into CASSLGGYSNQPQHF.

The chain carries TRBV28 and TRBJ2-7; possible D gene TRBD1, 5 bases. This CDR3 contains 14 residues. The V and J ends lost 2 bases and 2 bases respectively, with 10 bases between them. Germline V gene data show CDR1 as MDHEN and CDR2 as SYDVKM. CDR3 sequence: CASSLPRVTYEQYF. The CDR3 nucleotides read TGTGCCAGCAGTTTACCCAGGGTTACCTACGAGCAGTACTTC.

The rearrangement uses TRBV19 and TRBJ1-2; D may be TRBD1 (6 bases). This CDR3 region has 12 residues. In germline, CDR1 is LNHDA, CDR2 SQIVND (reference sequence). Trimming removed 4 bases at V and 9 bases at J, with 12 bases between. The CDR3 loop is CASSTTGYSYTF. CDR3 in DNA: TGTGCCAGTAGTACCACAGGGTATAGCTACACCTTC.

The chain uses TRBV10-1 and TRBJ2-3; weak D call: TRBD2 (6 bases). Germline loops: CDR1 WNHNN, CDR2 SYGVQD (reference sequence). This CDR3 has 16 amino acids. Trimming stripped 0 bases from V and 4 bases from J, with 14 bases between. CDR3: CASSESTGESPDTQYF. The CDR3 nucleotides are TGCGCCAGCAGTGAGTCGACGGGGGAAAGCCCAGATACGCAGTATTTT.

The V gene is TRBV11-2, the J gene TRBJ2-7; no clear D. V lost 0 bases and J lost 7, with 10 bases in between. The CDR3 loop spans 13 amino acids. Germline loops: CDR1 SGHAT, CDR2 FQNNGV. The CDR3 reads CASSLDPFLEQYF. CDR3 in DNA: TGTGCCAGCAGCTTAGATCCCTTCCTTGAGCAGTACTTC.

J is TRBJ2-5 and V is TRBV9; TRBD1 might be the D (6 bases). Germline CDR1 SGDLS, CDR2 YYNGEE. V lost 8 bases, J lost 5 bases, and 13 bases lay in between. This CDR3 region has 12 residues. CDR3 in amino acids: CASGQLGETQYF. For the CDR3, the DNA is TGTGCCAGTGGACAGTTAGGGGAGACCCAGTACTTC.

The chain links TRBV2 to TRBJ1-2; D gene ambiguous. CDR1 and CDR2 from the germline V gene are SNHLY and FYNNEI. The CDR3 covers 12 residues. Trimming left V 4 bases short and J 10 bases short, with 13 bases between. Here the CDR3 DNA reads TGTGCCAGCAGTGCCGCGGAAACCGCCTACACCTTC. It specifies CASSAAETAYTF.